This TCR beta chain was retrieved from a study of cytomegalovirus exposure and HLA in healthy donors (dated by TCRdb to 2015 to 2018). Background for the entire study: An earlier analysis of several hundred of the donors reported more than 250 Gb of sequence data and roughly 110 million unique TCR beta sequences from about 180 million T cells. Among about 410 genotyped donors of the cohort, an average of around 220,000 unique TCR beta nucleotide sequences was sequenced per donor, of which about 18% were non-productive. Every repertoire in the discovery cohort had been generated on one and the same sequencing platform. An early release that covered 640 HLA-typed donors contained approximately 300 gigabases of sequencing data and 80 million or so unique TCR sequences. A later analysis re-examined previously published TCR beta repertoires from roughly 650 donors and added high-resolution HLA genotyping to investigate patterns of TCR occurrence. The study combined high-throughput TCR immunosequencing, statistical association of individual TCRs with disease status, and machine learning to predict cytomegalovirus infection status. In a later genetic analysis, genome-wide SNP genotypes for about three fifths of the roughly 670 donors were used, and that subset was treated as a discovery cohort. HLA typing included class I and class II loci at four-digit resolution. The study was designed to test whether signatures of past pathogen exposure could be identified by cataloging public T cell receptors. Along with the roughly 670-subject first cohort, a separate validation cohort of around 110 different subjects was used. The study profiled the T cell repertoires of hundreds of subjects by immunosequencing and related them to cytomegalovirus serostatus. Typing coverage differed by locus: A, B, C, DRB1 and DQB1 were typed in roughly 629-630 donors, DQA1 in 522, DPA1 in approximately 600, and DPB1 in 450 to 490. Donor age, sex, ethnicity and CMV serostatus were compiled together with the repertoire data. In the later analysis, no new phenotypic data were used to find candidate immune exposures; instead, reliance was placed on TCR beta sequences and their occurrence across donors. An earlier analysis of 587 of the donors applied high-throughput TCR beta sequencing to assess whether each TCR beta V gene segment acted as functional or pseudogenic. Of the roughly 400 genotyped donors, over 80% were placed in the genetic ancestry cluster associated with self-reported Caucasian donors. A handful of DR-DQ haplotypes were handled as single units for association and clustering because linkage in the cohort was strong. Overall study outcomes, separate from this receptor: A cluster of highly shared sequence variants was judged likely to be a technical artifact of the sequencing pipeline. Roughly uniform sequencing depth across donors was assumed in presence/absence analyses, although this assumption may not hold. Because counts were too low, about 15 rarely observed V segments, including chromosome 9 orphons, were left out of the earlier analysis of approximately 580 of the donors. For the cohort, immune exposure information was limited to CMV serostatus. A later analysis associated 15,000 to 20,000 TCR beta sequences with specific HLA alleles at a false discovery rate of 0.05. A later analysis found that HLA-associated TCR beta chains were more clonally expanded and had lower generation probabilities than equally common non-associated chains. In a later analysis, the rate of TCR association differed among HLA loci, with DRB1 alleles having the most associated TCRs and HLA-C alleles having the fewest. An earlier analysis of approximately 530 of the donors showed that most TCR beta V segments appeared in productive rearrangements either about 90% or about 30% of the time, which broadly matched IMGT annotations. Strong co-occurrence of HLA alleles, especially DR and DQ, made assigning TCR associations to individual alleles difficult. Because the 87-base-pair reads could not distinguish some IMGT-functional V segments, including TRBV6-2 and TRBV6-3, those segments were excluded. The cohort was sequenced for TCR beta chains only, and without alpha or paired-chain data the features that could be detected were limited. In vitro tests confirmed that a few of the cytomegalovirus-associated TCR beta chains recognize cytomegalovirus antigens. A further reported finding was that TCR beta sequences accurately predicted the HLA-A and HLA-B alleles for most subjects in the first cohort. The classifier was reported to diagnose cytomegalovirus status with high specificity and sensitivity in both the original cohort and the validation cohort. In a later genetic analysis, a missense DCLRE1C variant was associated with V-gene and J-gene trimming of TCR beta chains, and the association was replicated in an independent cohort. Compared with the roughly 720-donor mean, donors in an Asian-associated ancestry cluster had fewer N-insertions in productive TCRs, according to a later genetic analysis. The authors suggested that the approach could potentially be extended to other disease states and immunological phenotypes. Most TCR sequences were seen in very few donors, while some public TCRs were found in many individuals. A later analysis found that most CMV-associated TCR beta chains appeared HLA-restricted, with HLA associations seemingly driven largely by CMV exposure. Because HLA typing was unavailable for some donors at each locus, only the typed subset was used in association tests. The study listed 170 or so TCR beta chains as associated with cytomegalovirus. Correlated functional status among segregating V segments might be attributable to linkage disequilibrium, but an unknown experimental factor could not be ruled out. A later analysis reported that several top co-occurrence clusters appeared linked to parvovirus B19, influenza, CMV and Epstein-Barr virus.

Its CDR3 holds 15 amino acids, cysteine through phenylalanine. CDR3 DNA is the only sequence kept; it has 45 bases, read in frame from the first base. Trimmed from V: 7 bases; trimmed from J: 3 bases; junction bases lacking a gene match: 9. Via the germline V gene, CDR1 is MDHEN and CDR2 SYDVKM. Receptor libraries were prepared by the immunoSEQ multiplex PCR assay. A mixture of 60 forward primers for TCR Vbeta segments and 13 reverse primers for TCR Jbeta segments was used in the multiplex PCR. The CDR3 region of rearranged TCR beta genes was amplified from genomic DNA by a multiplex PCR assay. The amplified TCR beta libraries were sequenced on the Illumina HiSeq System as 87-base-pair reads. The published analysis was carried out like this. Across the roughly 600 repertoires, a later analysis counted some 80 million unique TCR beta chains, roughly 11 million of which were shared by at least two donors. To remove PCR and sequencing errors, raw reads were error-corrected and collapsed into unique sequences using a nearest-neighbor algorithm that merged closely related sequences. Alignment of CDR3 sequences to IMGT reference sequences was used to assign V, D and J gene segments. For a sequence to be retained, a match of at least six nucleotides was required to both a V gene segment and a J gene segment. Rearrangements were classified as productive when the CDR3 lacked stop codons and remained in frame with V and J, and all other rearrangements were classified as non-productive. CDR3 was defined according to IMGT convention as the region running from the second conserved V-encoded cysteine to the conserved J-encoded phenylalanine. In an earlier analysis of 500 to 650 of the donors, sequences lacking an unambiguous match to a single V gene segment were excluded. An earlier analysis of a few hundred of the donors called V segments functional above 56.7% productive rearrangements and segregating when the between-donor standard deviation exceeded 5%. A statistical classification framework was developed to diagnose cytomegalovirus status using the catalog of TCR beta chain sequences. In a later analysis, TCR nucleotide sequences were compared against IMGT/GENE-DB human TR gene sequences so that V and J genes could be assigned. A later analysis assigned CDR3 sequences and most-parsimonious VDJ recombination scenarios with the TCRdist pipeline. A later analysis defined each TCR beta chain by its CDR3 amino acid sequence plus V-gene family, and excluded reads lacking a unique V-gene family. As a way to deal with suspected cross-contamination and a sequencing artifact, a later analysis dropped approximately 590 nucleotide sequences that were highly shared and had low generation probability. In a later analysis, a clonal expansion index was calculated for each public chain from normalized within-repertoire ranks of inferred template counts. A later analysis computed generation probabilities with a VDJ recombination model fitted to out-of-frame rearrangements, and checked the results against IGoR. In a later analysis, TCR-TCR, TCR-HLA and TCR-CMV co-occurrence was scored with hypergeometric tests, and a repertoire-size bias correction was applied to TCR pairs. False discovery rates were estimated in a later analysis by permuting HLA or CMV assignments 20 times. In a later analysis, co-occurring TCRs were grouped using DBSCAN, with TCRdist sequence similarity added in when clustering inside HLA-allele-positive subsets. Repertoires with fewer than 30,000 or more than 120,000 public chains were left out of co-occurrence clustering, as were five repertoires with anomalous nucleotide sharing. TCRdb obtained this table from immuneACCESS and retained in-frame rearrangements with V and J assigned. These tables miss some clones; where compared with another copy, unresolved V genes account for less than half of the shortfall, and the remainder is unexplained. V, J and clone size were drawn from that table, and D and trimming were deduced from the DNA. For this sample there are 160,000 or so clones; 75% to 80% appear just once. Roughly 5.8% of the sample rests with the top ten.

Concerning this clone: Its specific antigen is unknown. Nothing much larger sits one base from this clone, and base qualities are not available.

In total, roughly 670 healthy bone marrow donors made up the cohort. At the time of sampling, all cohort members were nominally healthy, though unrecorded immune exposures were likely present. The donor was CMV seropositive and belonged to the group of more than 250 seropositive cohort members. A peripheral blood sample was provided by each donor, and peripheral blood mononuclear cells were used for TCR beta sequencing. Genomic DNA extraction from the blood cell samples was performed with the Qiagen DNeasy Blood Extraction Kit. The sequence links TRBV28 to TRBJ2-1; TRBD2 fits 7 bases in the junction. Sequenced material: PBMCs. The sequence was collected from a man between 40 and 49 years old in good health and CMV-seropositive. The CDR3 region has the sequence CASIPFGDYYNEQFF. The DNA sequence follows: TGTGCCAGCATCCCGTTTGGGGACTACTACAATGAGCAGTTCTTC.